The rows below give T cell receptor beta chains drawn from one sample of a study of glioma-infiltrating T cells after dendritic cell vaccination. Generated by immunoSEQ multiplex PCR, the TCRdb table keeps only in-frame clones and is missing some. The profile shows around 60,000 clones, more than 70% of them singletons. Sequencing was performed on blood, taken after dendritic cell vaccination. The receptors derive from a human donor with glioblastoma. CDR3s include the opening cysteine and the closing phenylalanine or tryptophan. The D gene is left open where the match is weak. Clone size, where shown, is once, few, many, or a class for clones that have expanded.

V gene	clone size	J gene	D gene	CDR3 protein	CDR3 DNA
TRBV5-4	-	TRBJ1-2	-	CASSVDNNYGYTF	TGTGCCAGCAGCGTAGACAACAACTATGGCTACACCTTC
TRBV18	-	TRBJ2-3	-	CASSLRTDLSTDTQYF	TGTGCCAGCTCACTAAGGACAGACTTAAGCACAGATACGCAGTATTTT
TRBV10-3	-	TRBJ1-2	TRBD1	CAISERDSNYGYTF	TGTGCCATCAGCGAACGGGACAGCAACTATGGCTACACCTTC
TRBV11-2	few	TRBJ2-7	TRBD1	CASRPTGGNYEQYF	TGTGCCAGCAGACCGACAGGGGGGAATTACGAGCAGTACTTC
TRBV5-6	-	TRBJ1-3	-	CASSSPRRGGGNTIYF	TGTGCCAGCAGCTCGCCCCGAAGGGGAGGAGGAAACACCATATATTTT
TRBV11-1	-	TRBJ1-6	-	CASSPRTANSPLHF	TGTGCCAGCAGCCCTCGGACAGCCAATTCACCCCTCCACTTT
TRBV7-7	-	TRBJ2-3	TRBD1	CASSTGTGHSDTQYF	TGTGCTAGCAGCACCGGGACAGGCCATTCAGATACGCAGTATTTT
TRBV9	once	TRBJ2-5	TRBD2	CASSIRLAETQYF	TGTGCCAGCAGCATCCGACTAGCAGAGACCCAGTACTTC
TRBV30	-	TRBJ1-1	-	CAWSVLGKNTEAFF	TGTGCCTGGAGTGTTCTAGGCAAGAACACTGAAGCTTTCTTT
TRBV5-5	few	TRBJ1-2	-	CASSFLPQINYGYTF	TGTGCCAGCAGCTTTTTGCCACAGATAAACTATGGCTACACCTTC
TRBV2	-	TRBJ2-7	TRBD1	CASSEGTGNEQYF	TGTGCCAGCAGCGAAGGGACAGGGAACGAGCAGTACTTC
TRBV10-2	-	TRBJ2-5	-	CASSYILRGQETQYF	TGCGCCAGCAGTTACATCCTTCGAGGCCAAGAGACCCAGTACTTC
TRBV5-1	-	TRBJ2-1	TRBD2	CASREGLAGVHEQFF	TGCGCCAGCAGGGAGGGACTAGCGGGGGTGCATGAGCAGTTCTTC
TRBV6-6	-	TRBJ2-7	-	CASSYSRGTTYEQYF	TGTGCCAGCAGTTACTCGAGGGGGACAACCTACGAGCAGTACTTC
TRBV2	-	TRBJ2-2	TRBD2	CASTRTSGNTGELFF	TGTGCCAGCACTCGGACTAGCGGAAACACCGGGGAGCTGTTTTTT
TRBV4-3	-	TRBJ2-3	TRBD2	CASSELAGVKDTQYF	TGCGCCAGCAGTGAACTAGCGGGGGTCAAGGATACGCAGTATTTT
TRBV5-1	-	TRBJ2-4	-	CASSSPAGDIQYF	TGCGCCAGCAGCTCGCCGGCCGGGGACATTCAGTACTTC
TRBV2	-	TRBJ1-3	-	CASSDGGPAGNTIYF	TGTGCCAGCAGTGATGGAGGGCCGGCAGGAAACACCATATATTTT
TRBV7-9	-	TRBJ2-7	-	CASSPRDTWEF	TGTGCCAGCAGCCCCCGGGACACTTGGGAGTTC
TRBV30	-	TRBJ1-3	-	CAWTRRTAAGNTIYF	TGTGCCTGGACCCGACGTACAGCTGCTGGGAACACCATATATTTT
TRBV6-5	-	TRBJ2-1	TRBD1	CASSLTGGNEQFF	TGTGCCAGCAGTTTAACAGGGGGCAATGAGCAGTTCTTC
TRBV7-6	-	TRBJ2-2	TRBD2	CASSLGTSGGASGELFF	TGTGCCAGCAGCTTGGGGACTAGCGGGGGGGCCTCCGGGGAGCTGTTTTTT
TRBV7-6	-	TRBJ2-1	TRBD2	CASSLRSSGDNNEQFF	TGTGCCAGCAGCTTAAGGTCTAGCGGGGACAACAATGAGCAGTTCTTC
TRBV5-1	-	TRBJ2-1	TRBD1	CASSLLTGEMKDEQFF	TGCGCCAGCAGCTTGCTGACAGGGGAAATGAAAGATGAGCAGTTCTTC
TRBV9	-	TRBJ2-7	TRBD2	CASSRGTSGEQYF	TGTGCCAGCAGCCGCGGGACTAGCGGCGAGCAGTACTTC
TRBV9	-	TRBJ1-1	-	CASSVGEAEAFF	TGTGCCAGCAGCGTAGGTGAGGCTGAAGCTTTCTTT
TRBV28	once	TRBJ2-3	TRBD2	CASSFPSGSTDTQYF	TGTGCCAGCAGTTTCCCTAGCGGGAGCACAGATACGCAGTATTTT
TRBV10-3	-	TRBJ1-4	-	CAISEEDSRREKLFF	TGTGCCATCAGTGAAGAGGACAGTCGGCGTGAAAAACTGTTTTTT
TRBV30	-	TRBJ2-1	TRBD2	CAWRASGGRDEQFF	TGTGCCTGGAGGGCTAGCGGGGGTAGAGATGAGCAGTTCTTC
TRBV2	-	TRBJ1-1	TRBD1	CASRGTAEEAFF	TGTGCCAGCAGGGGGACAGCTGAAGAAGCTTTCTTT
TRBV5-4	-	TRBJ2-5	TRBD1	CASSGRTGGQETQYF	TGTGCCAGCAGCGGCCGGACAGGGGGCCAAGAGACCCAGTACTTC
TRBV29-1	-	TRBJ1-1	TRBD1	CSADRGPLNTEAFF	TGCAGCGCCGACAGGGGGCCGCTGAACACTGAAGCTTTCTTT
TRBV7-9	-	TRBJ1-1	-	CASSRTNTEAFF	TGTGCCAGCAGCCGAACAAACACTGAAGCTTTCTTT
TRBV5-1	-	TRBJ1-5	-	CASSLAGQSNQPQHF	TGCGCCAGCAGCTTGGCCGGACAGAGCAATCAGCCCCAGCATTTT
TRBV5-8	-	TRBJ2-1	TRBD1	CASSPGQGPGNEQFF	TGTGCCAGCAGCCCGGGACAGGGGCCGGGGAATGAGCAGTTCTTC
TRBV7-6	-	TRBJ2-5	-	CASSLRLKETQYF	TGTGCCAGCAGCTTAAGACTCAAAGAGACCCAGTACTTC
TRBV7-8	-	TRBJ2-7	-	CASSLVPQGRGEQYF	TGTGCCAGCAGCTTAGTCCCCCAGGGGAGGGGCGAGCAGTACTTC
TRBV5-1	few	TRBJ1-1	-	CASSEGGGAYTEAFF	TGCGCCAGCAGTGAAGGTGGGGGCGCCTACACTGAAGCTTTCTTT
TRBV27	-	TRBJ1-6	-	CASSLDQGSISPLHF	TGTGCCAGCAGTTTAGATCAGGGGAGCATTTCACCCCTCCACTTT
TRBV6-6	-	TRBJ2-1	TRBD1	CASRTGTGGNEQFF	TGTGCCAGCAGAACCGGGACAGGGGGCAATGAGCAGTTCTTC